This passage covers 28 T cell receptor beta chains from one sample sequenced in a study of Ad26.COV2.S vaccination and SARS-CoV-2 variants listed by TCRdb under 2021. Library prep was done by the immunoSEQ multiplex PCR assay. The table comes from immuneACCESS by way of TCRdb, which keeps in-frame sequences with V and J called. Part of the clones is missing from these tables; in studies checked, under half for an unresolved V gene and the rest for unknown reasons. For this sample there are approximately 240,000 clones; roughly 90% appear just once. Around 10% of the sample lies in the top ten. The sample's treatment or condition label, decoded: some 20 received Ad26.COV2.S at low or high dose, single or two shots; five or six received placebo; per-sample allocation not given. Repertoires of vaccine and placebo recipients were sequenced from samples collected on day 63 after the first injection.

The material was peripheral blood, obtained in a trial of Ad26.COV2.S vaccine versus placebo. The receptors were gathered from a person aged 18-60 years who received the Ad26.COV2.S COVID-19 vaccine or a placebo.

The chain has TRBV14 and TRBJ2-7; possibly TRBD1 for D (6 bases). CDR1 is SGHDN, CDR2 FVKESK, per germline. The CDR3 totals 13 residues. The ends were cut back, 0 bases at V and 5 bases at J, with 8 bases in the middle. This chain's CDR3 is CASSQDAGDEQYF. CDR3 nucleotide sequence: TGTGCCAGCAGCCAAGATGCAGGGGACGAGCAGTACTTC.

This rearrangement joins TRBV18 to TRBJ2-7, with D perhaps given as TRBD1 or TRBD2 (5 bases each). The germline V gene encodes CDR1 KGHSH and CDR2 LQKENI. The CDR3 has 17 residues. The V end lost 0 bases, the J end lost 2 bases, and 17 bases lay between the germline ends. CDR3 in amino acids: CASSPPGTRTIPYEQYF. The DNA for the CDR3 is TGTGCCAGCTCACCACCCGGGACCCGAACTATTCCCTACGAGCAGTACTTC.

The chain combines TRBV6-2 or TRBV6-3 with TRBJ1-4, with D possibly TRBD1 on 5 matching bases. Between the trimmed V and J ends, which lost 6 bases and 7 bases, there was a span of 9 bases. The CDR3 consists of 12 residues. The V gene's germline CDR1 is MNHEY and CDR2 SVGEGT. The CDR3 reads CASSPGGEKLFF. In DNA, the CDR3 is TGTGCCAGCAGCCCGGGGGGTGAAAAACTGTTTTTT.

The chain uses TRBV9 and TRBJ2-5; perhaps TRBD2 as D (6 bases). Germline CDR1 reads SGDLS; CDR2 reads YYNGEE. The V end lost 3 bases, the J end lost 0 bases, and 6 bases lay between the germline ends. The CDR3 is 13 residues long. CDR3 amino acids: CASSGLDQETQYF. CDR3 nucleotide sequence: TGTGCCAGCAGCGGACTAGACCAAGAGACCCAGTACTTC.

The CDR3 DNA is TGTGCCAGCAGCCAAGATGGCGGGGGTAAATACGAGCAGTACTTC. Protein sequence: CASSQDGGGKYEQYF. The chain employs TRBV4-2 and TRBJ2-7; TRBD2 agrees at 7 bases. Germline CDR1 and CDR2: LGHNA and YNFKEQ. The CDR3 runs 15 residues. V was pared by 0 bases and J by 4 bases, with 6 bases of the junction left unmatched.

The chain joins TRBV11-2 to TRBJ1-5, with a tentative D call TRBD1 (5 bases). The CDR3 contains 15 residues. From germline, CDR1 is SGHAT and CDR2 FQNNGV. The ends were cut back, 1 base at V and 3 bases at J, with 10 bases in the middle. CDR3 in amino acids: CASSLGGGYNQPQHF. The CDR3, as DNA: TGTGCCAGCAGCTTAGGGGGGGGTTACAATCAGCCCCAGCATTTT.

This chain connects TRBV4-1 to TRBJ2-3, with 8 bases lining up with TRBD1. This CDR3 region has 16 residues. The germline gives CDR1 MGHRA, CDR2 YSYEKL. J was trimmed by 3 bases and V by 1 base; bases with no gene match: 6. CDR3 DNA sequence: TGCGCCAGCAGCCAAGGGGGGCAGGGGGCAACAGATACGCAGTATTTT. This gives the protein CASSQGGQGATDTQYF.

This clone occurred once. The V gene is TRBV5-1, the J gene TRBJ2-1; TRBD2 aligns across 8 bases. With 5 bases clipped from V and 2 bases from J, the junction kept 15 bases outside the gene matches. The germline V gene encodes CDR1 SGHRS and CDR2 YFSETQ. The CDR3 sequence is 18 residues long. The CDR3 reads CASRAGLRTGGAYNEQFF. The CDR3 nucleotides read TGCGCCAGCAGGGCAGGCCTCAGGACGGGGGGGGCCTACAATGAGCAGTTCTTC.

This chain connects TRBV9 to TRBJ2-1; D remains unclear. The V gene lost 0 bases and the J gene lost 8 bases, with 3 bases spanning the gap. In germline, CDR1 is SGDLS, CDR2 YYNGEE. The CDR3 is 11 amino acids. In DNA, the CDR3 is TGTGCCAGCAGCGTAGGGCATGAGCAGTTCTTC. It codes for CASSVGHEQFF.

The V gene is TRBV7-9, the J gene TRBJ1-5, with TRBD1 identical over 7 bases. The CDR3 has 14 residues. The junction had 7 bases not matched to a gene; V was cut back by 4 bases and J by 7 bases. Germline loops: CDR1 SEHNR, CDR2 FQNEAQ (reference sequence). The CDR3 DNA reads as TGTGCCAGCAGCTCTACAGGGGTTTGGCAGCCCCAGCATTTT. Its translation: CASSSTGVWQPQHF.

This clone appeared once. CDR3: CASSVLAGGWDNEQFF. The CDR3 nucleotides are TGTGCCAGCAGCGTATTAGCGGGAGGGTGGGACAATGAGCAGTTCTTC. V and J are TRBV9 and TRBJ2-1; 11 bases are a match to TRBD2. Losses at the gene ends were 1 base for V and 5 bases for J; bases not matched to a gene: 5. The germline V gene has CDR1 SGDLS and CDR2 YYNGEE. CDR3 length equals 16 residues. Full variable domain (rest looked up from reference TRBV9 and TRBJ2-1): DSGVTQTPKHLITATGQRVTLRCSPRSGDLSVYWYQQSLDQGLQFLIQYYNGEERAKGNILERFSAQQFPDLHSELNLSSLELGDSALYFCASSVLAGGWDNEQFFGPGTRLTVL.

This clone was picked up a small number of times. V and J are TRBV7-9 and TRBJ1-4; the D gene is possibly TRBD1 (6 bases). This CDR3 comprises 16 residues. Germline CDR1 SEHNR, CDR2 FQNEAQ (reference sequence). V was clipped by 5 bases and J by 0 bases, with 13 bases between them. The CDR3 sequence is CASSQITGTTNEKLFF. The CDR3 bases are TGTGCCAGCAGCCAAATCACAGGGACAACTAATGAAAAACTGTTTTTT.

The chain is built from TRBV5-6 and TRBJ1-1; possibly TRBD1 for D (6 bases). The CDR3 is 15 residues long. Germline V CDR1 and CDR2: SGHDT, YYEEEE. V was cut by 0 bases and J by 2 bases, with 11 bases left in between. CDR3 DNA sequence: TGTGCCAGCAGCTTGGTTCGGGGGCCTAACACTGAAGCTTTCTTT. It yields the protein CASSLVRGPNTEAFF.

The chain recombines TRBV25-1 with TRBJ2-5; 10 nucleotides agree with TRBD1. Germline-derived CDR1 and CDR2 are MGHDK and SYGVNS. CDR3 size: 16 residues. The junction had 9 bases not matched to a gene; V was cut back by 3 bases and J by 5 bases. The CDR3 nucleotides are TGTGCCAGCAGTGACTCCCAGGACAGGGGGGGTGAGACCCAGTACTTC. Translating gives CASSDSQDRGGETQYF.

The J gene is TRBJ2-3, the V gene TRBV20-1; 7 bases align to TRBD2. The V gene's germline CDR1 is DFQATT and CDR2 SNEGSKA (reference sequence). V lost 3 bases, J lost 2 bases, and 14 bases stayed unmatched. This CDR3 has 17 residues. CDR3 sequence reads: CSASGPASGLFTDTQYF. The CDR3 DNA is TGCAGTGCTAGTGGCCCTGCTAGCGGCTTATTCACAGATACGCAGTATTTT.

The rearrangement joins TRBV6-5 to TRBJ2-7; TRBD1 aligns across 10 bases. The CDR3 covers 14 residues. The germline gives CDR1 MNHEY, CDR2 SVGAGI. The V segment lost 5 bases and the J segment 6 bases; nucleotides outside the gene matches: 7. The CDR3 nucleotides are TGTGCCAGCAGTAACCGGGACAGGGGAAGCGAGCAGTACTTC. Residues: CASSNRDRGSEQYF.

This clone was recorded once. The genes are TRBV28 and TRBJ1-5, with 7 bases that match TRBD1. From germline, CDR1 is MDHEN and CDR2 SYDVKM. The V segment lost 6 bases and the J segment 7 bases; nucleotides outside the gene matches: 9. The CDR3 is 14 amino acids. The CDR3: CASRSTGEGQPQHF. In DNA form, the CDR3 reads TGTGCCAGCAGATCTACAGGGGAGGGACAGCCCCAGCATTTT.

The chain is built from TRBV10-1 and TRBJ2-3, with D perhaps TRBD1 (7 bases). The length of the CDR3 is 17 residues. Germline-derived CDR1 and CDR2 are WNHNN and SYGVQD (reference sequence). The germline V and J ends were trimmed by 1 base and 1 base, with 15 bases remaining between them. CDR3: CASSEFRGAGGTDTQYF. CDR3 coding DNA: TGCGCCAGCAGTGAGTTCAGGGGGGCCGGGGGCACAGATACGCAGTATTTT.

The rearrangement joins TRBV2 to TRBJ1-2, with D perhaps TRBD1 (5 bases). The CDR3 has 12 amino acids. Per the germline V gene, CDR1 is SNHLY and CDR2 is FYNNEI. Trimming took off 4 bases at V and 4 bases at J, with 7 bases between the two ends. The CDR3 loop reads CASSGGGYGYTF. The DNA of the CDR3 is TGTGCCAGCAGTGGGGGCGGCTATGGCTACACCTTC.

The chain employs TRBV7-2 and TRBJ1-6, with D possibly TRBD1 on 5 matching bases. The CDR3 sequence is 13 residues long. Between the trimmed V and J ends, which lost 3 bases and 10 bases, there was a span of 10 bases. CDR1 and CDR2 (germline): SGHTA, FQGNSA. For the CDR3, the DNA is TGTGCCAGCAGCTTGGGACTTAGGTCACCCCTCCACTTT. Protein product: CASSLGLRSPLHF.

The CDR3 here is CAISESGTGPGNTEAFF. The CDR3 DNA sequence: TGTGCCATCAGTGAGTCGGGGACAGGGCCTGGGAACACTGAAGCTTTCTTT. This chain joins TRBV10-3 and TRBJ1-1, with 9 bases fitting TRBD1. The CDR3 covers 17 residues. CDR1 and CDR2 (germline): ENHRY, SYGVKD. J lost 1 base, V lost 0 bases, and 6 bases had no gene match.

The chain is built from TRBV5-6 and TRBJ2-7, with D possibly matching TRBD2 (6 bases). Germline V CDR1 and CDR2: SGHDT, YYEEEE. Trimming took off 2 bases at V and 0 bases at J, with 6 bases between the two ends. This CDR3 has 13 amino acids. The CDR3 loop is CASSFGSSYEQYF. CDR3 sequence (DNA): TGTGCCAGCAGCTTCGGGAGCTCCTACGAGCAGTACTTC.

The chain's CDR3 is CASSIGQGLEKLFF. The CDR3 region has the DNA TGTGCCAGTAGTATTGGTCAGGGTTTAGAAAAACTGTTTTTT. The rearrangement uses TRBV19 and TRBJ1-4, with D tentatively TRBD1 (5 bases). Germline CDR1 and CDR2: LNHDA and SQIVND (reference sequence). The CDR3 totals 14 residues. V was clipped by 3 bases and J by 8 bases, with 13 bases between them.

This chain links TRBV5-4 with TRBJ2-5; 11 bases agree with TRBD2. Unmatched junction bases numbered 6, after V lost 1 base and J lost 4 bases. Germline CDR1 reads SGHNT; CDR2 reads YYREEE (reference sequence). The CDR3 has 16 amino acids. The CDR3 reads CASSLPLAGGPETQYF. CDR3 nucleotides: TGTGCCAGCAGCTTGCCCTTAGCGGGAGGGCCAGAGACCCAGTACTTC.

The V and J genes are TRBV2 and TRBJ1-3; D possibly corresponds to TRBD1 (6 bases). This CDR3 is 14 amino acids long. Trimming left V 3 bases short and J 3 bases short, with 9 bases between. The germline CDR1 and CDR2 sequences are SNHLY and FYNNEI. CDR3 bases: TGTGCCAGCAGTGACGACAGGTTTGGAAACACCATATATTTT. Translated: CASSDDRFGNTIYF.

This clone was seen once. The chain employs TRBV30 and TRBJ2-7; 9 bases are a match to TRBD1. Germline V CDR1 and CDR2: GTSNPN, SVGIG (reference sequence). J was trimmed by 6 bases and V by 3 bases; bases with no gene match: 9. This CDR3 spans 14 amino acids. The CDR3 DNA reads TGTGCCTGGAGGAGGGACAGGGTCTCCCTCGAGCAGTACTTC. This gives the protein CAWRRDRVSLEQYF. The variable domain in full, completed from reference TRBV30 and TRBJ2-7, reads SQTIHQWPATLVQPVGSPLSLECTVEGTSNPNLYWYRQAAGRGLQLLFYSVGIGQISSEVPQNLSASRPQDRQFILSSKKLLLSDSGFYLCAWRRDRVSLEQYFGPGTRLTVT.

V and J are TRBV10-2 and TRBJ2-5; no reliable D call. In germline, CDR1 is WSHSY, CDR2 SAAADI. V was shortened by 5 bases and J by 5 bases, with 9 bases between the two germline ends. The CDR3 contains 12 residues. Here the CDR3 reads CASSSGSETQYF. CDR3 in DNA: TGCGCCAGCAGTTCAGGTTCGGAGACCCAGTACTTC.

This clone has a handful of counts. V and J are TRBV11-3 and TRBJ1-1; no definite D call. Trimming removed 5 bases at V and 0 bases at J, with 7 bases between. The CDR3 is 13 amino acids. From germline, CDR1 is SGHNT and CDR2 YENEEA. CDR3 protein: CASSRGVNTEAFF. CDR3 nucleotide sequence: TGTGCCAGCAGCCGCGGGGTGAACACTGAAGCTTTCTTT.